The 15 T cell receptor beta chains reported below all come from one sample, sequenced in a study of a mutant IDH1 vaccine in newly diagnosed glioma. Here immunoSEQ multiplex PCR was the method, and the copy in TCRdb shows in-frame clones only, minus some. Among some 50,000 clones listed, 80% to 95% were seen once. These receptors have no identified antigens. Documented time point: week 35, safety follow-up. Every single dose of the vaccine, 300 ug of mutant IDH1 20-mer peptide, came with topical imiquimod. The source was PBMCs, collected from a glioma patient whose treatment included an IDH1 peptide vaccine. All receptors come from a man aged 50 or older with glioma.

The chain employs TRBV2 and TRBJ1-2, with a tentative D call TRBD1 (5 bases). V was trimmed by 8 bases and J by 4 bases, leaving 14 bases between them. The CDR3 length is 13 residues. In germline, CDR1 is SNHLY, CDR2 FYNNEI. As DNA, the CDR3 is TGTGCCAGCGCACGAGGAGGGGCCTATGGCTACACCTTC. This gives the protein CASARGGAYGYTF. The full variable domain, with the rest looked up from reference TRBV2 and TRBJ1-2, is EPEVTQTPSHQVTQMGQEVILRCVPISNHLYFYWYRQILGQKVEFLVSFYNNEISEKSEIFDDQFSVERPDGSNFTLKIRSTKLEDSAMYFCASARGGAYGYTFGSGTRLTVV.

J is TRBJ2-1 and V is TRBV14; TRBD2 agrees at 11 bases. With 4 bases clipped from V and 5 bases from J, the junction kept 7 bases outside the gene matches. The CDR3 covers 16 residues. Germline V gives CDR1 SGHDN, CDR2 FVKESK. CDR3 in amino acids: CASSRGTSGHHNEQFF. In DNA form, the CDR3 reads TGTGCCAGCAGCCGCGGGACTAGCGGCCACCACAATGAGCAGTTCTTC.

This clone appeared once. The chain has TRBV18 and TRBJ2-5; 8 nucleotides align to TRBD2. The trim removed 0 bases at V and 3 bases at J, leaving 9 bases unmatched. The CDR3 sequence is 17 residues long. Germline V gene lookup returns CDR1 KGHSH and CDR2 LQKENI. CDR3 loop: CASSPPGIAGWKETQYF. The CDR3 DNA follows: TGTGCCAGCTCACCACCGGGAATAGCGGGATGGAAAGAGACCCAGTACTTC. The full variable domain, with the rest looked up from reference TRBV18 and TRBJ2-5, is NAGVMQNPRHLVRRRGQEARLRCSPMKGHSHVYWYRQLPEEGLKFMVYLQKENIIDESGMPKERFSAEFPKEGPSILRIQQVVRGDSAAYFCASSPPGIAGWKETQYFGPGTRLLVL.

Notes on this clone: Different DNA sequences within this sample yield the same CDR3. This sequence joins TRBV30 and TRBJ2-3; D remains unclear. Per germline, CDR1 GTSNPN and CDR2 SVGIG (reference sequence). This CDR3 is 12 amino acids long. The V end was cut by 0 bases, the J end by 3 bases, with 4 bases between. CDR3 protein: CAWSVLTDTQYF. The CDR3 DNA is TGTGCCTGGAGTGTACTGACAGATACGCAGTATTTT.

The chain recombines TRBV6-6 with TRBJ1-1; TRBD1 matches at 9 bases. Trimming at V came to 5 bases and at J to 5 bases, leaving 6 bases not matched to a gene. The CDR3 spans 14 residues. Looked up from germline, CDR1 is MNHNY and CDR2 is SVGAGI (reference sequence). The CDR3 sequence: CASSTQGARTEAFF. The DNA of the CDR3 is TGTGCCAGCAGTACACAGGGGGCGCGTACTGAAGCTTTCTTT.

This clone has only one observation. This CDR3 is also generated by other DNA sequences in the sample. The rearrangement links TRBV11-2 to TRBJ1-1; D unresolved. The V and J ends lost 1 base and 0 bases respectively, with 6 bases between them. The CDR3 runs to 14 residues. The V gene's germline CDR1 is SGHAT and CDR2 FQNNGV. This CDR3 reads CASSLGGMNTEAFF. The CDR3, as DNA: TGTGCCAGCAGCTTAGGAGGGATGAACACTGAAGCTTTCTTT.

The V gene is TRBV19, the J gene TRBJ1-1; no clear D gene. V lost 3 bases and J 6 bases, leaving 11 bases between the germline ends. Germline V gene data show CDR1 as LNHDA and CDR2 as SQIVND (reference sequence). The CDR3 covers 13 residues. CDR3 nucleotide sequence: TGTGCCAGTAGTATTGGACGGGTAGCTGAAGCTTTCTTT. It yields the protein CASSIGRVAEAFF.

CDR3 protein: CASDRDNGEPQHF. The CDR3 nucleotides are TGTGCCAGTGACAGGGACAACGGGGAGCCCCAGCATTTT. The chain carries TRBV2 and TRBJ1-5; 7 bases map to TRBD1. Germline assignment: CDR1 SNHLY and CDR2 FYNNEI. V trimming: 9 bases; J trimming: 8 bases; junction bases outside the gene matches: 10. The CDR3 sequence is 13 residues long.

The chain uses TRBV28 and TRBJ1-5; the D is unclear. V lost 5 bases to trimming and J lost 5 bases, with 4 bases between them. Germline CDR1 reads MDHEN; CDR2 reads SYDVKM. This CDR3 has 11 residues. In DNA form, the CDR3 reads TGTGCCAGCAGTCAAGATCAGCCCCAGCATTTT. Its translation is CASSQDQPQHF.

In regard to this clone: One end of the junction fails to match germline, which may point to a read error. CDR3: CASSPGASVGTQYF. The CDR3 nucleotides are TGTGCTAGCAGCCCCGGCGCCTCGGTTGGGACCCAGTACTTC. The chain uses TRBV7-7 and TRBJ2-5, with unresolved D. Germline V gene data show CDR1 as SSHAT and CDR2 as FNYEAQ (reference sequence). There are 14 residues in the CDR3.

The chain joins TRBV4-1 to TRBJ2-2; TRBD2 matches at 7 bases. This CDR3 has 15 amino acids. V lost 0 bases, J lost 7 bases, and 5 bases stayed unmatched. CDR1 is MGHRA, CDR2 YSYEKL, per germline. The DNA of the CDR3 is TGCGCCAGCAGCCAAGAAAGCCCTAGCGGCGGGGAGCTGTTTTTT. Encoded protein: CASSQESPSGGELFF.

This clone has only one observation. This rearrangement joins TRBV6-6 to TRBJ1-5, with unresolved D. Trimming removed 7 bases at V and 5 bases at J, with 12 bases between. The CDR3 has 13 residues. The germline CDR1 and CDR2 sequences are MNHNY and SVGAGI (reference sequence). DNA for the CDR3: TGTGCCAGCACCGGCGGGGTCCATCAGCCCCAGCATTTT. Residues: CASTGGVHQPQHF.

The chain links TRBV7-2 to TRBJ1-2; tentatively, D is TRBD1 (6 bases). CDR1 is SGHTA, CDR2 FQGNSA, per germline. The CDR3 is made up of 16 amino acids. Trimming left V 1 base short and J 5 bases short, with 17 bases between. The CDR3, as DNA: TGTGCCAGCAGCTTAGGGGGACAAGGGTCGTCGTATGGCTACACCTTC. This gives the protein CASSLGGQGSSYGYTF.

CDR3 loop: CASSQPVRGGGEKLFF. CDR3 DNA: TGCGCCAGCAGTCAACCGGTACGGGGAGGGGGGGAAAAACTGTTTTTT. The rearrangement uses TRBV23-1 and TRBJ1-4; D perhaps matches TRBD1 (6 bases). TRBV23-1 is recorded as an ORF, its role being uncertain. V was cut by 2 bases and J by 8 bases, with 18 bases left in between. The CDR3 covers 16 residues.

This chain links TRBV7-2 with TRBJ2-1; perhaps TRBD1 as D (5 bases). Deletions cut 3 bases from V and 0 bases from J, with 9 bases between. Germline lookup yields CDR1 SGHTA and CDR2 FQGNSA. The CDR3 covers 15 residues. For the CDR3, the DNA is TGTGCCAGCAGCTTGCGACAGCTCTCCTACAATGAGCAGTTCTTC. Translated, it gives CASSLRQLSYNEQFF.